This T cell receptor beta chain was recovered during a study of T cell responses to AZD1222 COVID-19 vaccine. Points on this clone: Its antigen is not identified.

This CDR3 has 15 residues. The germline V gene has CDR1 LNHDA and CDR2 SQIVND (reference sequence). V lost 1 base, J lost 5 bases, and 14 bases lay in between. Study-level results: Compared with day 0, the breadth and depth of the Spike-specific TCR repertoire rose significantly after two doses of AZD1222.

Sequencing was performed with immunoSEQ multiplex PCR; in TCRdb, only in-frame clones are kept and a portion is missing. The table records 75,000 to 95,000 clones, around 90% of them present only once. The clonotype was recovered from an adult in good health. The chain has TRBV19 and TRBJ1-1, with TRBD1 as a possible D gene (6 bases). The starting material was peripheral blood, obtained on day 0 of MenACWY control vaccination. Here the CDR3 DNA reads TGTGCCAGTAGTATAGGGGAAGGGGGATGGACTGAAGCTTTCTTT. It is translated as CASSIGEGGWTEAFF.